In its sample, the clone carrying this T cell receptor beta chain was seen many times. Its antigen is currently unknown. TCRdb used MiXCR to reprocess the 5' RACE reads, holding one entry per CDR3 protein. The sample carries more than 150,000 distinct CDR3 sequences, around a fifth recorded once. This record belongs to a study of T-cell memory formation after mild COVID-19. The study's findings and limits: Balance between CD4 and CD8 was seen in clones contracting day 15 to 85, and a CD4+ lean was seen in later expanders.

This CDR3 spans 22 amino acids. Germline trimming cut 4 bases from V and 5 bases from J; bases unmatched to any gene: 24. This chain links TRBV12-3 or TRBV12-4 with TRBJ2-5; 14 bases match TRBD2. Sequenced: PBMCs or a T cell subset sorted from them (not recorded which). The receptor comes from an adult woman who had mild COVID-19 (a few samples of this study predate the infection). Cell type and time point are not known. As DNA, the CDR3 is TGTGCCAGCAGTTCCTTAAGGGGGGGACTAGCGGGGGCCACCCGCCATTGGGAGACCCAGTACTTC. It is translated as CASSSLRGGLAGATRHWETQYF.